Below are 23 T cell receptor beta chains sequenced from a single sample in a study of blood T cells in healthy people across ages. With a J-beta primer mix and a sample-barcoded 5' primer, a second PCR ran about 7 to 12 cycles. Using its own MiXCR run on the 5' RACE reads, TCRdb lists one record per CDR3 protein. The sample lists about 760,000 distinct CDR3 sequences, 56% seen once, with roughly 24% in the top ten. The specimen sequenced was blood. The receptors shown here come from a man aged 40-50 years in good health.

The V call is TRBV6-5, the J call TRBJ2-1; weak D call: TRBD1 (6 bases). Trimming pared 8 bases from V and 10 bases from J, leaving 15 bases between. The CDR3 totals 12 residues. Germline lookup yields CDR1 MNHEY and CDR2 SVGAGI. The CDR3 sequence is CASGGTGREQFF. CDR3 in DNA: TGTGCCAGCGGGGGCACCGGACGGGAGCAGTTCTTC.

V gene TRBV20-1 combines with J gene TRBJ2-7; D is undetermined. The ends were cut back, 0 bases at V and 7 bases at J, with 16 bases in the middle. Germline assignment: CDR1 DFQATT and CDR2 SNEGSKA (reference sequence). The CDR3 runs to 14 residues. The CDR3 DNA reads TGCAGTGCTAGAGATACGGGCGAATACAATGAGCAGTACTTC. This gives the protein CSARDTGEYNEQYF.

The V gene is TRBV12-3 or TRBV12-4, the J gene TRBJ2-5, with D maybe TRBD2 (6 bases). V lost 3 bases to trimming and J lost 11 bases, with 22 bases between them. The length of the CDR3 is 15 residues. CDR3: CASSFGGDAYNEQYF. CDR3 in DNA: TGTGCCAGCAGTTTCGGGGGAGACGCCTACAATGAGCAGTACTTC.

CDR3 region: CASTHQAANVLTF. The CDR3 DNA follows: TGTGCCAGCACCCACCAGGCCGCCAACGTCCTGACTTTC. V is TRBV12-3 or TRBV12-4 and J is TRBJ2-6; D remains unclear. The CDR3 spans 13 residues. V shed 7 bases and J shed 7 bases, with 11 bases lying between them.

This chain connects TRBV3-1 to TRBJ1-2; D gene ambiguous. Germline loops: CDR1 LGHDT, CDR2 YNNKEL (reference sequence). The CDR3 contains 17 residues. V lost 4 bases and J lost 1, with 19 bases in between. The CDR3 nucleotides read TGTGCCAGCAGCCTAAAGGGAGGCGGATTGGATAACTATGGCTACACCTTC. Protein sequence: CASSLKGGGLDNYGYTF. Using reference TRBV3-1 and TRBJ1-2 for the parts outside the CDR3, the full variable domain is DTAVSQTPKYLVTQMGNDKSIKCEQNLGHDTMYWYKQDSKKFLKIMFSYNNKELIINETVPNRFSPKSPDKAHLNLHINSLELGDSAVYFCASSLKGGGLDNYGYTFGSGTRLTVV.

This clonotype was detected a few times. This chain links TRBV14 with TRBJ2-4, with TRBD1 matching 7 bases. CDR3 length equals 14 residues. Germline CDR1 and CDR2: SGHDN and FVKESK. J lost 6 bases, V lost 4 bases, and 6 bases had no gene match. CDR3 sequence (DNA): TGTGCCAGCAGCCCTAGGACAGGTCCAAACATTCAGTACTTC. Translating it yields CASSPRTGPNIQYF. Together with reference TRBV14 and TRBJ2-4, the CDR3 gives the full variable domain: EAGVTQFPSHSVIEKGQTVTLRCDPISGHDNLYWYRRVMGKEIKFLLHFVKESKQDESGMPNNRFLAERTGGTYSTLKVQPAELEDSGVYFCASSPRTGPNIQYFGAGTRLSVL.

The chain carries TRBV7-2 and TRBJ2-3; the match to TRBD2 covers 9 bases. The ends lost 3 bases at V and 4 bases at J; junction bases unmatched: 11. Germline CDR1 is SGHTA and CDR2 is FQGNSA. CDR3 size: 17 residues. The CDR3 reads CASSLVAGASGADTQYF. The DNA of the CDR3 is TGTGCCAGCAGCTTGGTAGCGGGGGCATCAGGTGCAGATACGCAGTATTTT.

The chain employs TRBV12-3 or TRBV12-4 and TRBJ1-2; 7 bases are a match to TRBD1. The junction had 22 bases not matched to a gene; V was cut back by 2 bases and J by 1 base. The CDR3 consists of 21 residues. CDR3 in amino acids: CASSLFHRGRGGTESNYGYTF. The CDR3 DNA reads as TGTGCCAGCAGTTTATTCCATCGTGGCCGTGGGGGGACAGAAAGTAACTATGGCTACACCTTC.

The CDR3 nucleotides read TGTGCCAGCAGCCCAGGGGGAATCCATACCACCAAAAACATTCAGTACTTC. Residues: CASSPGGIHTTKNIQYF. The chain is built from TRBV7-9 and TRBJ2-4; 7 bases line up with TRBD1. CDR3 length: 17 amino acids. Germline loops: CDR1 SEHNR, CDR2 FQNEAQ (reference sequence). After removal of 5 bases from V and 2 bases from J, the junction contained 12 bases not matched to a gene.

V usage is TRBV4-3 and J usage is TRBJ2-7; D assignment may be TRBD1 or TRBD2 (5 bases each). This CDR3 has 14 amino acids. The ends were cut back, 4 bases at V and 3 bases at J, with 13 bases in the middle. From germline, CDR1 is LGHNA and CDR2 YSLEER. The CDR3 region has the DNA TGCGCCAGCAGCCTGAGTAGGGACCGCTACGAGCAGTACTTC. Amino acid sequence: CASSLSRDRYEQYF.

This rearrangement joins TRBV29-1 to TRBJ2-5; TRBD1 matches at 10 bases. V shed 7 bases, J shed 11 bases, and the junction held 16 bases outside the gene matches. Germline CDR1 and CDR2: SQVTM and ANQGSEA. This CDR3 has 14 residues. This CDR3 is CSARGGTGAREQYF. CDR3 nucleotide sequence: TGCAGCGCGAGGGGGGGGACAGGGGCTCGTGAGCAGTACTTC.

This clonotype was counted a single time. V is TRBV28 and J is TRBJ2-7, with D possibly matching TRBD1 (5 bases). Germline V gene lookup returns CDR1 MDHEN and CDR2 SYDVKM. Trimming pared 5 bases from V and 10 bases from J, leaving 27 bases between. There are 16 residues in the CDR3. CDR3 sequence reads: CASSAYAQSGQEAQYF. The CDR3 region has the DNA TGTGCCAGCAGTGCATACGCCCAGTCAGGGCAAGAGGCCCAGTACTTC. The variable domain in full, completed from reference TRBV28 and TRBJ2-7, reads DVKVTQSSRYLVKRTGEKVFLECVQDMDHENMFWYRQDPGLGLRLIYFSYDVKMKEKGDIPEGYSVSREKKERFSLILESASTNQTSMYLCASSAYAQSGQEAQYFGPGTRLTVT.

There are a few counts of this clonotype. The rearrangement links TRBV12-3 or TRBV12-4 to TRBJ2-4; D gene ambiguous. The V end was cut by 2 bases, the J end by 7 bases, with 6 bases between. The CDR3 runs 12 residues. CDR3 protein: CASSLKVNIQYF. In DNA, the CDR3 is TGTGCCAGCAGTTTAAAGGTGAACATTCAGTACTTC.

This clonotype came up many times. The rearrangement uses TRBV25-1 and TRBJ1-1, with 12 bases lining up with TRBD1. The trim removed 6 bases at V and 6 bases at J, leaving 2 bases unmatched. CDR1 and CDR2 from the germline V gene are MGHDK and SYGVNS. This CDR3 has 13 amino acids. The CDR3 reads CASRGQGAAEAFF. CDR3 DNA sequence: TGTGCCAGCAGGGGACAGGGGGCCGCTGAAGCTTTCTTT.

The V and J genes are TRBV2 and TRBJ2-5; D may be TRBD1 (5 bases). Germline V gives CDR1 SNHLY, CDR2 FYNNEI. V was shortened by 5 bases and J by 4 bases, with 23 bases between the two germline ends. The CDR3 covers 17 residues. The CDR3 sequence is CASSPPVTRQIGETQYF. CDR3 DNA: TGTGCCAGCAGTCCTCCCGTTACGAGACAGATAGGAGAGACCCAGTACTTC.

The gene calls are TRBV11-1 and TRBJ2-7; 10 bases are a match to TRBD2. The germline gives CDR1 SGHAT, CDR2 FQDESV (reference sequence). V trimming: 4 bases; J trimming: 2 bases; junction bases outside the gene matches: 5. The CDR3 sequence is 15 residues long. In DNA form, the CDR3 reads TGTGCCAGCAGCTATGGACTAGCGGTAACCTACGAGCAGTACTTC. It yields the protein CASSYGLAVTYEQYF.

The chain links TRBV4-1 to TRBJ2-1; D is unclear. V shed 3 bases and J shed 8 bases, with 11 bases lying between them. This CDR3 is built from 13 residues. Germline CDR1 reads MGHRA; CDR2 reads YSYEKL. The chain's CDR3 is CASSQSGWDEQFF. The CDR3 nucleotides are TGCGCCAGCAGCCAGTCCGGGTGGGATGAGCAGTTCTTC.

The V and J genes are TRBV3-1 and TRBJ1-5; D is unclear. Between the trimmed V and J ends, which lost 0 bases and 0 bases, there was a span of 6 bases. The CDR3 loop spans 15 amino acids. Germline V gene sequence: CDR1 LGHDT, CDR2 YNNKEL (reference sequence). The CDR3 region is CASSQESGSNQPQHF. CDR3 nucleotide sequence: TGTGCCAGCAGCCAAGAAAGTGGTAGCAATCAGCCCCAGCATTTT.

The rearrangement links TRBV24-1 to TRBJ2-2; TRBD1 agrees at 7 bases. With V trimmed by 1 base and J by 4 bases, 11 bases remained unmatched. CDR3 length: 18 amino acids. CDR1 is KGHDR, CDR2 SFDVKD, per germline. The CDR3 region is CATSDFGSGQRSTGELFF. In nucleotides, the CDR3 is TGTGCCACCAGTGATTTCGGATCGGGACAGCGTAGCACCGGGGAGCTGTTTTTT.

This clonotype was observed a few times. CDR3 protein: CASSGGSGIGTNEQFF. CDR3 DNA sequence: TGTGCCAGCAGCGGGGGTAGCGGGATAGGGACGAATGAGCAGTTCTTC. The chain has TRBV9 and TRBJ2-1, with 8 bases aligning to TRBD2. The CDR3 totals 16 residues. Germline CDR1 SGDLS, CDR2 YYNGEE. V dropped 3 bases and J dropped 7; count of bases not matched to a gene: 12.

The rearrangement joins TRBV11-2 to TRBJ1-1; D gene unclear. This CDR3 spans 14 amino acids. V was clipped by 6 bases and J by 3 bases, with 14 bases between them. Per the germline V gene, CDR1 is SGHAT and CDR2 is FQNNGV. This chain's CDR3 is CASRQTAADTEAFF. CDR3 coding DNA: TGTGCCAGCAGACAAACAGCGGCAGACACTGAAGCTTTCTTT.

This sequence joins TRBV12-3 or TRBV12-4 and TRBJ2-3; 7 bases are a match to TRBD2. With 4 bases clipped from V and 1 base from J, the junction kept 5 bases outside the gene matches. The CDR3 has 15 residues. In DNA form, the CDR3 reads TGTGCCAGCAGTTACAATGGGGGGGGCACAGATACGCAGTATTTT. Amino acids: CASSYNGGGTDTQYF.

With respect to this clonotype: A much more abundant neighbour one base away suggests this may be a read error. V is TRBV3-1 and J is TRBJ2-7, with D tentatively TRBD2 (6 bases). Germline V gene lookup returns CDR1 LGHDT and CDR2 YNNKEL (reference sequence). This CDR3 is built from 15 residues. The CDR3 sequence is CASSPEGVRAYKQYF. The DNA of the CDR3 is TGTGCCAGCAGCCCGGAGGGCGTGCGGGCCTACAAGCAGTACTTC.